This T cell receptor (beta chain) was profiled in a study of early T cells in non-severe SARS-CoV-2 infection (dated by TCRdb to the early 2020s). Regarding the research as a whole: TCR sequencing used bulk RNA from unsorted whole blood, so alpha and beta chains could not be paired.

Per the germline V gene, SQVTM is the CDR1 and ANQGSEA is the CDR2. For this chain, trimming is 5 bases at the V end and 2 bases at the J end, and the number of junction bases without a gene match is 3. From the cysteine through the phenylalanine, the CDR3 covers 13 amino acids. Solely the CDR3 DNA is kept, with 39 bases framed from the first base. The library was generated by 5' RACE. Instrument used: NextSeq 500. In the TCR library protocol, unique molecular identifiers were attached to individual cDNA molecules to correct for PCR bias and sequencing error. Both TCR alpha and beta chains were sequenced, and tight co-correlation was observed between alpha and beta sequence abundances in each sample. Per the authors' processing: Decombinator V4 was used to perform V gene, J gene and CDR3 annotation of TCR sequences. Expanded TCRs were defined as changing significantly between any two time points under a Poisson model with p below 0.0001. TCR abundances were normalised to the total number of TCRs sequenced in each sample and reported as counts per million. TRAV1-2 paired with TRAJ12, TRAJ20 or TRAJ33 defined MAIT TCRs, while TRAV10 paired with TRAJ18 defined iNKT TCRs. VDJdb, accessed on 1 November 2021, was searched for TCRs annotated for CMV, EBV and SARS-CoV-2, and TCRs annotated for more than one antigen were excluded. The public reads were reanalyzed by TCRdb: fastp trimming at Q25, MiXCR alignment, in-frame beta chains only. Entries that share a CDR3 protein sequence are merged under the most common genes and DNA. TCRdb's processing, not the authors' own work, is the source of the V and J calls. The sample data list some 97,000 distinct CDR3 sequences, and approximately 11% of these were observed just once. The ten largest clones take up around 4.3% of the sample.

Results the study describes overall, beyond this receptor: VDJdb matching was skewed toward anti-spike CD8 responses, so virus-specific expansions were likely underestimated and private and CD4 specificities were missed.

A case-control design nested within a healthcare worker cohort in London, UK, was used, with weekly nasopharyngeal swab PCR tests and blood sampling performed. Healthcare workers were enrolled in the week of the UK lockdown, from 23 to 31 March 2020, and were followed every week for up to roughly 15 weeks. Points on this clonotype: The target of this receptor is not known. It has no much larger one-base neighbor in the sample; base qualities were not kept.

The sequencing here drew on whole blood, taken at baseline. The clonotype was recovered from an adult who was a healthcare worker with PCR-confirmed SARS-CoV-2 infection or an uninfected control (not recorded which). The chain is encoded by TRBV29-1 joined to TRBJ2-7; a stretch of 10 junction bases matches TRBD1. The nucleotide sequence reads as follows: TGCAGCGTTACGGGACAGGGGACCTACGAGCAGTACTTC. It is translated as CSVTGQGTYEQYF.